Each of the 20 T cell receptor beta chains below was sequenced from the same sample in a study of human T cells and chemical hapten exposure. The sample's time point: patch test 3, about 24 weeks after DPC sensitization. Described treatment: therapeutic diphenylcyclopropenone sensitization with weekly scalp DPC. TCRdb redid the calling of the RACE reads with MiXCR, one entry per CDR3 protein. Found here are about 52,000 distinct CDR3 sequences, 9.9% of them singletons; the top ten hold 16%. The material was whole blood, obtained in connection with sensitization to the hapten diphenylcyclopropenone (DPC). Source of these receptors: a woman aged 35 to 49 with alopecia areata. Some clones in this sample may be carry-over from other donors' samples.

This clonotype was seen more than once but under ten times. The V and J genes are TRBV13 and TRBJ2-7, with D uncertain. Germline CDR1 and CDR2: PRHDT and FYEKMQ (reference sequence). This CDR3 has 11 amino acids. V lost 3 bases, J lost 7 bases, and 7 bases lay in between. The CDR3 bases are TGTGCCAGCAGCTTGGTTGGGGAGCAGTACTTC. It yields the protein CASSLVGEQYF. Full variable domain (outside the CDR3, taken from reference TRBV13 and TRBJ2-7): AAGVIQSPRHLIKEKRETATLKCYPIPRHDTVYWYQQGPGQDPQFLISFYEKMQSDKGSIPDRFSAQQFSDYHSELNMSSLELGDSALYFCASSLVGEQYFGPGTRLTVT.

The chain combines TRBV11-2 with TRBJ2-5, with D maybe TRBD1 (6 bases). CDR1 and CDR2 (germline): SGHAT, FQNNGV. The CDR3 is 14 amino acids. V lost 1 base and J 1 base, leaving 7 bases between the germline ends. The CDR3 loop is CASSLAGVQETQYF. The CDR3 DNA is TGTGCCAGCAGCTTAGCAGGGGTCCAAGAGACCCAGTACTTC.

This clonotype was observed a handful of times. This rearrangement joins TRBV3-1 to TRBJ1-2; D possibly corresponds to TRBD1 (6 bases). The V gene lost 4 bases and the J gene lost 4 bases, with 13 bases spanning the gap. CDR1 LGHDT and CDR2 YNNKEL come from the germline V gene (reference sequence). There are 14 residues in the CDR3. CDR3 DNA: TGTGCCAGCAGCCGAGGGACATACCTCTATGGCTACACCTTC. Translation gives CASSRGTYLYGYTF.

The CDR3 DNA is TGTGCCAGCAGCTTCCGACAGTCTAATGAAAAACTGTTTTTT. This encodes CASSFRQSNEKLFF. The chain combines TRBV11-2 with TRBJ1-4; a weak D match, TRBD1 (5 bases). V lost 3 bases to trimming and J lost 3 bases, with 8 bases between them. The CDR3 is made up of 14 amino acids. In germline, CDR1 is SGHAT, CDR2 FQNNGV.

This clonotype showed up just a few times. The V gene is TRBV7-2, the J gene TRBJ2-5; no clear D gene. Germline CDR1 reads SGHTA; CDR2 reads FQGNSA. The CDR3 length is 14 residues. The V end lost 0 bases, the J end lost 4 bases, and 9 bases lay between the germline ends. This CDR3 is CASSLAGGGETQYF. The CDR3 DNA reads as TGTGCCAGCAGCTTAGCGGGCGGTGGAGAGACCCAGTACTTC.

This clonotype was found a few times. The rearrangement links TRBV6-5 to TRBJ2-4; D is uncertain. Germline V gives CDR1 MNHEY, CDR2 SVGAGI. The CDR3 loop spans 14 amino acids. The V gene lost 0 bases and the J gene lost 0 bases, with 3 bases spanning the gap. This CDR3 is CASSYSLAKNIQYF. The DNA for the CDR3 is TGTGCCAGCAGTTACTCCCTAGCCAAAAACATTCAGTACTTC.

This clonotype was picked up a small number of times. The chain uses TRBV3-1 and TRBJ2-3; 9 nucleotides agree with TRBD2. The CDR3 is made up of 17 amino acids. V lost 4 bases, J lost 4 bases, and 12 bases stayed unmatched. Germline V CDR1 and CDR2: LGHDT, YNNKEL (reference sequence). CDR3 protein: CASSRLAGTLRADTQYF. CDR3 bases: TGTGCCAGCAGCCGGCTAGCGGGGACACTGAGGGCAGATACGCAGTATTTT.

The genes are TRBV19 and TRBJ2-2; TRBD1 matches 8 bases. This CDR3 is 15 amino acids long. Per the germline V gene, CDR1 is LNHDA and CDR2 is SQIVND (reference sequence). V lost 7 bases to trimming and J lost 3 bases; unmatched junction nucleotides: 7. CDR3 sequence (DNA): TGTGCCAGTAAGGACGGGACAGGCGACACCGGGGAGCTGTTTTTT. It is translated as CASKDGTGDTGELFF.

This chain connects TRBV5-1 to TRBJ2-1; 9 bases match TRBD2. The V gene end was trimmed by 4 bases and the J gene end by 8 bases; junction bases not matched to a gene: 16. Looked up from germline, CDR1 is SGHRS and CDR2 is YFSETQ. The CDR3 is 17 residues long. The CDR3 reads CASSLNPLAGGPYEQFF. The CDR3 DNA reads TGCGCCAGCAGCCTAAACCCCCTTGCGGGGGGGCCTTATGAGCAGTTCTTC.

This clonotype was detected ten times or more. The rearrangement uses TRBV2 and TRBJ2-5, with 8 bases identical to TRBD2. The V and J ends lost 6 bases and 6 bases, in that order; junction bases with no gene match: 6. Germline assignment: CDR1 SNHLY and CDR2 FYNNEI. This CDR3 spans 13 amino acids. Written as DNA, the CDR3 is TGTGCCAGCAGCCGGGGGGGGTTGAAGACCCAGTACTTC. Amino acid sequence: CASSRGGLKTQYF.

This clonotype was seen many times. CDR3: CSARDNNIYEQYF. Here the CDR3 DNA reads TGCAGTGCTAGAGATAACAACATCTACGAGCAGTACTTC. V gene TRBV20-1 combines with J gene TRBJ2-7, with no clear D. CDR1 and CDR2 from the germline V gene are DFQATT and SNEGSKA (reference sequence). The CDR3 runs 13 residues. Deletions cut 0 bases from V and 3 bases from J, with 9 bases between.

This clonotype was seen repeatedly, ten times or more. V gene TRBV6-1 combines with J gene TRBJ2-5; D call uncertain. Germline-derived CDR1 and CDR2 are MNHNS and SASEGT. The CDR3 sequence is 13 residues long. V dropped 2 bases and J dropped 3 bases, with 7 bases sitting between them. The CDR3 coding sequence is TGTGCCAGCAGTGAATGGGGAAAAGAGACCCAGTACTTC. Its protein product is CASSEWGKETQYF.

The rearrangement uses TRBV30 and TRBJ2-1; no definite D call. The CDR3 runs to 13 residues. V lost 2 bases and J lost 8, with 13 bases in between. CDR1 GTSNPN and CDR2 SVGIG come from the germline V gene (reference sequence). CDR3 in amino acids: CAWSRSGGHEQFF. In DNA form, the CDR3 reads TGTGCCTGGAGTAGGTCGGGCGGCCATGAGCAGTTCTTC. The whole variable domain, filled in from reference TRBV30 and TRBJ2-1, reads SQTIHQWPATLVQPVGSPLSLECTVEGTSNPNLYWYRQAAGRGLQLLFYSVGIGQISSEVPQNLSASRPQDRQFILSSKKLLLSDSGFYLCAWSRSGGHEQFFGPGTRLTVL.

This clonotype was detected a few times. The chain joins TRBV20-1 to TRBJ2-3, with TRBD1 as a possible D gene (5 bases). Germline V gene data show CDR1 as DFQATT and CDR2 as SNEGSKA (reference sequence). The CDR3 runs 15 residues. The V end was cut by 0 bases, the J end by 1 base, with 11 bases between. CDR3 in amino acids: CSARDGAAGTDTQYF. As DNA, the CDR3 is TGCAGTGCTAGAGATGGGGCGGCGGGCACAGATACGCAGTATTTT.

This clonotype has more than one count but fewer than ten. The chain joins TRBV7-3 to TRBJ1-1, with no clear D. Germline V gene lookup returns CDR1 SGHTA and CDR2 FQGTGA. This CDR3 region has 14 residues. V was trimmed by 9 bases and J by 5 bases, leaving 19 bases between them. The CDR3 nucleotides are TGTGCCAGTGGAGCGGAGGGTGGGTTGACTGAAGCTTTCTTT. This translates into CASGAEGGLTEAFF.

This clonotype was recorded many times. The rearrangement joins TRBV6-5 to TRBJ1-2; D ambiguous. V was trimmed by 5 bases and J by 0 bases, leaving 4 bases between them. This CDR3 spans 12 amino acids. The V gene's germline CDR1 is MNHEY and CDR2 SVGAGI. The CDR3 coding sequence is TGTGCCAGCAGTCGGACTAACTATGGCTACACCTTC. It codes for CASSRTNYGYTF.

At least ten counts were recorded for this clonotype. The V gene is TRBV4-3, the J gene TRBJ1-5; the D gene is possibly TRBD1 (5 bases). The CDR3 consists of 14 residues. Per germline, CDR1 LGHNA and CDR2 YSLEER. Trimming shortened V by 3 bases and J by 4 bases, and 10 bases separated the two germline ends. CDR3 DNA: TGCGCCAGCAGCCAGACAGTGAAGAATCAGCCCCAGCATTTT. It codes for CASSQTVKNQPQHF.

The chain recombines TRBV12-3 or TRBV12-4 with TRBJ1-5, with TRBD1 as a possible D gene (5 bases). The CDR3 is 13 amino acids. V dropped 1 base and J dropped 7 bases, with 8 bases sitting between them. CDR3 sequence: CASSLGGAQPQHF. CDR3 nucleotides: TGTGCCAGCAGTTTAGGCGGGGCCCAGCCCCAGCATTTT.

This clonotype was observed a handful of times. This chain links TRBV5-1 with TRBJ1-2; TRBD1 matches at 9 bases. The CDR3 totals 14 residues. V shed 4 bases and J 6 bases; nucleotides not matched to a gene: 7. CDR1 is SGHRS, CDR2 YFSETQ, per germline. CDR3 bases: TGCGCCAGCAGCCGAATCGACAGGGGGAATGGCTACACCTTC. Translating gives CASSRIDRGNGYTF.

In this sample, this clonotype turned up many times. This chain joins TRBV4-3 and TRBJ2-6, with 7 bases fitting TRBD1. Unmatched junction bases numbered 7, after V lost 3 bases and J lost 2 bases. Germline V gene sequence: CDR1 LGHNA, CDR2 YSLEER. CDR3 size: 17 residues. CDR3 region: CASSHWTGGTGANVLTF. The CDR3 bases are TGCGCCAGCAGCCACTGGACAGGCGGCACTGGGGCCAACGTCCTGACTTTC.